What follows is one T cell receptor (beta chain) and its context. Its antigen is not identified. Sequencing used immunoSEQ multiplex PCR; TCRdb keeps in-frame clones, though not all of them. The sample lists about 130,000 clones; around nine tenths were seen once. The CDR3 totals 13 residues. From germline, CDR1 is MGHRA and CDR2 YSYEKL. The V gene lost 4 bases and the J gene lost 5 bases, with 12 bases spanning the gap. This sample was included in a study of T cell responses to AZD1222 COVID-19 vaccine. Broader study findings: Seropositive at baseline were only six AZD1222 recipients.

This clonotype was obtained from an adult in good health. This chain joins TRBV4-1 and TRBJ2-7; D remains ambiguous. The sequencing here drew on peripheral blood, taken on day 0 of AZD1222 vaccination. The CDR3 DNA reads TGCGCCAGCAGCCTAGTACCCGGTGACGAGCAGTACTTC. This gives the protein CASSLVPGDEQYF.